The subject of this entry is one T cell receptor beta chain. This record comes from a study of blood T cell repertoires in COVID-19. The V gene lost 5 bases and the J gene lost 9 bases, with 17 bases spanning the gap. CDR3 length: 14 amino acids. The germline V gene encodes CDR1 SGHTA and CDR2 FQGNSA. Some clones are missing from TCRdb's copy, which holds only in-frame ones; the method was immunoSEQ multiplex PCR. The top ten hold about a tenth of the sample, which has 55,000 to 70,000 clones, around 87% seen once. The sequence was collected from a woman in her late teens or twenties with acute or convalescent COVID-19. This chain links TRBV7-2 with TRBJ2-1; TRBD1 might be the D (6 bases). Sequencing was done on a sample of peripheral blood. CDR3 loop: CASSRGRGNSEQFF. The CDR3 region has the DNA TGTGCCAGCAGCAGGGGCAGGGGCAACTCTGAGCAGTTCTTC.